The 25 T cell receptor beta chains below all came from one sample that was sequenced in a study of blood T cell repertoires in COVID-19. Sequencing was performed with immunoSEQ multiplex PCR; in TCRdb, only in-frame clones are kept and a portion is missing. The sample carries about 180,000 clones, approximately 82% recorded once. Material: PBMCs or T cells enriched from blood (not recorded which). The receptors come from a woman aged 50 to 60 who had recovered from COVID-19.

The sample holds many counts of this clone. At one end, the junction sequence differs from germline, possibly due to a read error. The rearrangement uses TRBV19 and TRBJ2-4; TRBD2 matches at 11 bases. CDR1 and CDR2 from the germline V gene are LNHDA and SQIVND (reference sequence). This CDR3 is built from 13 residues. The CDR3: CASSNPSSGRSHF. As DNA, the CDR3 is TGTGCCAGTAGCAACCCGTCTAGCGGGAGGTCCCACTTC.

J is TRBJ1-6 and V is TRBV7-8, with D unresolved. Trimming cost V 1 base and J 7 bases, with 11 bases left between them. The V gene's germline CDR1 is SGHVS and CDR2 FQNEAQ. The CDR3 has 15 residues. The CDR3 loop reads CASSLVGPLNSPLHF. CDR3 DNA: TGTGCCAGCAGCTTAGTTGGGCCTTTGAATTCACCCCTCCACTTT.

The V call is TRBV18, the J call TRBJ1-5; weak D call: TRBD1 (5 bases). The CDR3 is 15 residues long. Trimming took 5 bases from V and 3 from J, leaving 14 bases between them. CDR1 KGHSH and CDR2 LQKENI come from the germline V gene. CDR3 DNA sequence: TGTGCCAGCTCATCAAACTCAGGGAACAATCAGCCCCAGCATTTT. This codes for CASSSNSGNNQPQHF.

The chain joins TRBV28 to TRBJ1-5; D unclear. CDR3 length: 15 amino acids. Germline CDR1 and CDR2: MDHEN and SYDVKM. Trimming stripped 5 bases from V and 1 base from J, with 12 bases between. In nucleotides, the CDR3 is TGTGCCAGCAGTCACTTGCGGGAAAGCAATCAGCCCCAGCATTTT. Translation gives CASSHLRESNQPQHF.

V gene TRBV11-2 combines with J gene TRBJ1-3; D gene uncertain. This CDR3 spans 14 amino acids. Trimming cost V 5 bases and J 1 base, with 9 bases left between them. Germline-derived CDR1 and CDR2 are SGHAT and FQNNGV. The CDR3 DNA reads as TGTGCCAGCAGCCCGACAAGATCTGGAAACACCATATATTTT. It translates to CASSPTRSGNTIYF.

The chain couples TRBV3-1 (or the pseudogene TRBV3-2) to TRBJ2-5; tentative D call: TRBD2 (6 bases). Germline loops: CDR1 LGHDT, CDR2 YNNKEL (reference sequence). V shed 1 base and J shed 5 bases, with 17 bases lying between them. CDR3 length equals 16 residues. CDR3 in amino acids: CASSQVERERWETQYF. CDR3 nucleotides: TGTGCCAGCAGCCAAGTGGAACGGGAGAGATGGGAGACCCAGTACTTC.

The chain combines TRBV7-2 with TRBJ2-3; TRBD2 agrees at 8 bases. The CDR3 has 16 residues. V dropped 6 bases and J dropped 0; count of bases not matched to a gene: 8. The V gene's germline CDR1 is SGHTA and CDR2 FQGNSA. The CDR3 region is CASSSSGSTSTDTQYF. The CDR3 bases are TGTGCCAGCAGTTCTAGCGGGTCGACCAGCACAGATACGCAGTATTTT.

This clone was seen only a few times. The CDR3 coding sequence is TGTGCCAGCAGTTCCAATCGAAACAGAGCTTTCTTT. Its protein product is CASSSNRNRAFF. The V gene is TRBV28, the J gene TRBJ1-1; D is unresolved. CDR1 and CDR2 (germline): MDHEN, SYDVKM. V lost 4 bases and J 10 bases, leaving 13 bases between the germline ends. There are 12 residues in the CDR3.

The chain's CDR3 is CASSRDRDGGYTF. As DNA, the CDR3 is TGCGCCAGCAGCCGCGACAGGGACGGTGGCTACACCTTC. The chain carries TRBV5-1 and TRBJ1-2, with TRBD1 matching 7 bases. This CDR3 has 13 residues. The V segment lost 4 bases and the J segment 7 bases; nucleotides outside the gene matches: 7. Germline V gives CDR1 SGHRS, CDR2 YFSETQ.

This clone turned up a few times. V and J are TRBV7-2 and TRBJ2-1; D may be TRBD1 (5 bases). V lost 1 base and J 9 bases, leaving 16 bases between the germline ends. The germline gives CDR1 SGHTA, CDR2 FQGNSA. CDR3 length: 15 amino acids. The CDR3 reads CASSLDQGLWGEQFF. DNA for the CDR3: TGTGCCAGCAGCTTAGACCAGGGTTTGTGGGGTGAGCAGTTCTTC.

The V call is TRBV30, the J call TRBJ2-7, with TRBD1 identical over 9 bases. Losses at the gene ends were 5 bases for V and 3 bases for J; bases not matched to a gene: 8. The CDR3 is 14 amino acids. Germline V lookup: CDR1 GTSNPN, CDR2 SVGIG (reference sequence). The DNA for the CDR3 is TGTGCCTGGGGCCGGGGACAGGGCCACTACGAGCAGTACTTC. Translated: CAWGRGQGHYEQYF.

This clone came up once. V gene TRBV5-1 combines with J gene TRBJ1-2, with TRBD1 as a possible D gene (6 bases). CDR1 is SGHRS and CDR2 is YFSETQ in the germline V gene. This CDR3 contains 14 residues. Trimming shortened V by 2 bases and J by 3 bases, and 11 bases separated the two germline ends. This CDR3 reads CASSLDRSDYGYTF. The CDR3 DNA is TGCGCCAGCAGCTTAGACAGGTCCGACTATGGCTACACCTTC.

J is TRBJ2-7 and V is TRBV4-1; a weak D match, TRBD1 (6 bases). Germline CDR1 MGHRA, CDR2 YSYEKL. Trimming left V 4 bases short and J 7 bases short, with 23 bases between. There are 16 residues in the CDR3. In DNA form, the CDR3 reads TGCGCCAGCAGCCTACAGGAAGGGGGTGGACCCCTAGAGCAGTACTTC. It yields the protein CASSLQEGGGPLEQYF.

On this clone itself: Other DNA sequences from this sample encode an identical CDR3 as well. The chain joins TRBV28 to TRBJ2-2, with 7 bases aligning to TRBD2. V lost 3 bases to trimming and J lost 6 bases; unmatched junction nucleotides: 1. CDR1 MDHEN and CDR2 SYDVKM come from the germline V gene. The CDR3 has 13 amino acids. The CDR3 protein is CASSLGGAGELFF. DNA of the CDR3: TGTGCCAGCAGTTTGGGGGGGGCCGGGGAGCTGTTTTTT.

The genes are TRBV18 and TRBJ2-7; a possible D gene is TRBD1 (6 bases). The CDR3 runs to 14 residues. Per the germline V gene, CDR1 is KGHSH and CDR2 is LQKENI. Trimming pared 4 bases from V and 3 bases from J, leaving 13 bases between. The CDR3 sequence: CASSLNSGDYEQYF. The CDR3 DNA reads TGTGCCAGCTCACTAAATTCAGGGGACTACGAGCAGTACTTC.

The chain recombines TRBV19 with TRBJ1-6, with 9 bases that match TRBD1. The CDR3 consists of 16 residues. V lost 8 bases to trimming and J lost 7 bases; unmatched junction nucleotides: 12. Germline lookup yields CDR1 LNHDA and CDR2 SQIVND (reference sequence). For the CDR3, the DNA is TGTGCCAGTTCCACCCCTGGGACAGGGATGAATTCACCCCTCCACTTT. Translated: CASSTPGTGMNSPLHF.

The chain carries TRBV5-1 and TRBJ1-2, with 7 bases lining up with TRBD1. V lost 0 bases, J lost 7 bases, and 9 bases stayed unmatched. The CDR3 extends over 15 amino acids. Germline V gene sequence: CDR1 SGHRS, CDR2 YFSETQ. This CDR3 is CASSLGQGPTGGYTF. CDR3 sequence (DNA): TGCGCCAGCAGCTTGGGACAGGGTCCGACGGGTGGCTACACCTTC.

This clone was seen a few times. This rearrangement joins TRBV5-1 to TRBJ1-6; D remains ambiguous. CDR3 length: 15 amino acids. Between the trimmed V and J ends, which lost 1 base and 2 bases, there was a span of 7 bases. The germline CDR1 and CDR2 sequences are SGHRS and YFSETQ. For the CDR3, the DNA is TGCGCCAGCAGCTTGACGAGTACCTATAATTCACCCCTCCACTTT. Amino acid sequence: CASSLTSTYNSPLHF.

This chain connects TRBV25-1 to TRBJ2-7, with D possibly being TRBD2 (5 bases). V lost 1 base to trimming and J lost 3 bases, with 16 bases between them. Germline CDR1 MGHDK, CDR2 SYGVNS. CDR3 length: 16 amino acids. The DNA for the CDR3 is TGTGCCAGCAGTGAATTGGGGAGCTTCAATTACTACGAGCAGTACTTC. This encodes CASSELGSFNYYEQYF.

This clone was found a few times. The chain has TRBV4-2 and TRBJ2-3; TRBD2 aligns across 7 bases. Trimming removed 1 base from V and 6 bases from J; junction bases left unmatched: 13. Germline loops: CDR1 LGHNA, CDR2 YNFKEQ. This CDR3 spans 17 amino acids. The CDR3 DNA reads TGTGCCAGCAGCCAAGCGGGTAGCGGGCCTGTTGGCGATACGCAGTATTTT. Residues: CASSQAGSGPVGDTQYF.

This chain joins TRBV20-1 and TRBJ2-3, with D possibly TRBD1 on 5 matching bases. Germline CDR1 DFQATT, CDR2 SNEGSKA (reference sequence). CDR3 size: 16 residues. V was trimmed by 3 bases and J by 3 bases, leaving 19 bases between them. The chain's CDR3 is CSASMLRQGGTDTQYF. The CDR3 DNA is TGCAGTGCTAGTATGTTACGTCAGGGTGGGACAGATACGCAGTATTTT.

CDR3 nucleotides: TGTGCCAGCAGTTGGTTAGCAGGGGGCTATGGCTACACCTTC. This codes for CASSWLAGGYGYTF. The chain has TRBV28 and TRBJ1-2; 7 bases map to TRBD1. Germline trimming cut 4 bases from V and 4 bases from J; bases unmatched to any gene: 6. The germline V gene has CDR1 MDHEN and CDR2 SYDVKM. The CDR3 totals 14 residues.

The genes are TRBV5-6 and TRBJ2-5; D might be TRBD1 (5 bases). Germline V gene data show CDR1 as SGHDT and CDR2 as YYEEEE. V lost 2 bases and J 5 bases, leaving 13 bases between the germline ends. The CDR3 has 14 amino acids. This CDR3 is CASSFRGLGETQYF. In nucleotides, the CDR3 is TGTGCCAGCAGCTTTAGGGGCCTGGGGGAGACCCAGTACTTC.

The chain links TRBV24-1 to TRBJ2-1; D is uncertain. Germline values: CDR1 KGHDR, CDR2 SFDVKD. The CDR3 has 11 amino acids. V lost 5 bases and J lost 8, with 6 bases in between. The CDR3 loop is CATSVLDEQFF. The CDR3 bases are TGTGCCACCAGTGTCCTTGATGAGCAGTTCTTC.

The rearrangement joins TRBV2 to TRBJ2-1, with D unclear. Germline values: CDR1 SNHLY, CDR2 FYNNEI. The CDR3 covers 15 residues. V was trimmed by 7 bases and J by 0 bases, leaving 13 bases between them. CDR3 loop: CASTSMPSSYNEQFF. As DNA, the CDR3 is TGTGCCAGCACGTCCATGCCTAGCTCCTACAATGAGCAGTTCTTC.